The T cell receptor beta chain under discussion was sequenced for a study of CD8 T cells in Susac syndrome (dated by TCRdb to the late 2010s). With regard to the full study: The study used repertoire sequencing to test whether antigen drove CD8+ T cell activation and differentiation in Susac syndrome. Here is what the overall study found, with its caveats: The TCR sequencing and HLA analysis was acknowledged to have included a relatively small number of individuals.

Note on this clonotype: Its recognized antigen is unknown. Base qualities are missing; no much larger clone stands one base away.

High-throughput TCR beta sequencing profiled peripheral blood CD8+ and CD4+ T cells from healthy donors, Susac syndrome patients and multiple sclerosis patients. The multiple sclerosis controls were treatment-naive patients whose relapsing-remitting disease, either stable or active, fulfilled the revised McDonald criteria. Bulk CD8+ and CD4+ T cells were purified by magnetic negative isolation, while CD8+ TEMRA cells were enriched using FACS. Blood was drawn into EDTA tubes, processed within 24 hours, and PBMCs were isolated by density gradient centrifugation. PBMCs intended for TCR sequencing were cryopreserved in liquid nitrogen and were subsequently thawed in a 37 degrees C water bath. The sorted or isolated CD4+, CD8+ and CD8+ TEMRA cells reached a purity of at least 90%. RNA was extracted with the RNeasy kit and roughly 0.45 to 1 ug was reverse transcribed using random hexamers. The immunoSEQ multiplex PCR assay, which covers 54 Vbeta and 13 Jbeta segments, was used to amplify TCR beta CDR3 regions. PCR amplification bias was corrected by using a synthetic template baseline for primer optimization and computational correction. In the source study's methods: Reads were assigned to V, D and J genes according to IMGT and analyzed in immunoSEQ Analyzer, with only productive sequences retained. Clonality was calculated as one minus the Shannon entropy normalized by log2 of the number of productive unique sequences. Public and private clones were assessed among the 100 most prevalent clones of each patient and control. Susac-specific clones were defined as absent from healthy and MS cohorts, around 970 published viral clones and other ImmuneACCESS disease sequences. The public reads were run again by TCRdb, first through fastp at Q25 and then through MiXCR, and only productive beta chains were kept. Each CDR3 protein appears once, grouped with its most common genes and DNA. The V and J calls were not made by the authors but by TCRdb's processing. Here the sample has about 300,000 distinct CDR3 sequences; 92% occur a single time. The ten largest clones represent roughly 0.059% of the sample.

Cut back by 5 bases and 8 bases, the V and J ends lie 19 bases apart. CDR1 and CDR2, looked up from the germline V gene (reference sequence), are SGHAT and FQDESV. Measured from the cysteine to the phenylalanine, the CDR3 is 15 residues long. Only CDR3 DNA is held: 45 bases, read in frame from base 1. The chain uses TRBV11-1 and TRBJ2-4; the D call could be TRBD1 or TRBD2, with each sharing 5 bases. The sequence was obtained from a human donor with multiple sclerosis. Material for sequencing was CD4+ T cells from PBMCs. The DNA sequence follows: TGTGCCAGCAGCCGGGAAGGGACGCAGAGGGACATTCAGTACTTC. Its protein product is CASSREGTQRDIQYF. Outside the CDR3, residues come from the reference TRBV11-1 and TRBJ2-4 proteins, so the full variable domain is: EAEVAQSPRYKITEKSQAVAFWCDPISGHATLYWYRQILGQGPELLVQFQDESVVDDSQLPKDRFSAERLKGVDSTLKIQPAELGDSAMYLCASSREGTQRDIQYFGAGTRLSVL.